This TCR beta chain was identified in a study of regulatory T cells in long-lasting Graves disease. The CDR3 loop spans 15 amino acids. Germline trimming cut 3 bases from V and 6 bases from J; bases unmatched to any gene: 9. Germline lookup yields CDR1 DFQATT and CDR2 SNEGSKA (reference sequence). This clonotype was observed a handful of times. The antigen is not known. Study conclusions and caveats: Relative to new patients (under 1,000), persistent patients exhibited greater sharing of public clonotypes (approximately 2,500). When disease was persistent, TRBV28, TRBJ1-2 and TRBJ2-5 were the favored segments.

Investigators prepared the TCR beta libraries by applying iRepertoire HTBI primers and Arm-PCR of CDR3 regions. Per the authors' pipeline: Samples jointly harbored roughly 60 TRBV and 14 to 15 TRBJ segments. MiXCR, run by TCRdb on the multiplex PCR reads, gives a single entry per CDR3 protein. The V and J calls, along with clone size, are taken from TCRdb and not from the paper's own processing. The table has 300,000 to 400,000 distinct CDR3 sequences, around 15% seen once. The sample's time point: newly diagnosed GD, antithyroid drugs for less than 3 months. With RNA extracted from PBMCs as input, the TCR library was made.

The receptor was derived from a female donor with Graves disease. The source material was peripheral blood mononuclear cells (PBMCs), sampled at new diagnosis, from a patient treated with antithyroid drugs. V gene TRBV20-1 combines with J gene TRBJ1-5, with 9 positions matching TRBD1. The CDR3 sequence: CSASLGQGKGQPQHF. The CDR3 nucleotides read TGCAGTGCTAGCCTCGGACAGGGGAAGGGTCAGCCCCAGCATTTT.